This T cell receptor beta chain comes out of a study of type 1 regulatory T cells. Study context: T-allo10 is a Tr1-enriched, alloantigen-specific CD4 T cell product made in vitro.

Each CDR3 protein is one row after TCRdb ran MiXCR on the reads. The sample has roughly 21,000 distinct CDR3 sequences, roughly 45% seen once. As for this clonotype: The antigen remains undetermined.

The source of this sequence is a human donor in good health. The sequenced sample consisted of cultured T cells, either the whole culture or a sorted T cell fraction (not recorded which).

CDR3 sequence: CASSQLVGTGDPYEQYF. CDR3 bases: TGTGCCAGCAGCCAGCTTGTAGGGACAGGGGACCCCTACGAGCAGTACTTC. The chain joins TRBV4-2 to TRBJ2-7, with 10 bases lining up with TRBD1. This CDR3 region has 17 residues. V was clipped by 3 bases and J by 2 bases; unmatched bases: 10. Looked up from germline, CDR1 is LGHNA and CDR2 is YNFKEQ.